A selection of T cell receptor beta chains follows, all from one sample in a study of shared clonotypes between healthy human individuals. The assay was immunoSEQ multiplex PCR, and TCRdb's table has in-frame clones only and misses some. The repertoire holds 2 million or so clones, with less than 95% as singletons. Sequenced sample: naive CD8+ T cells sorted from blood. All receptors derive from a man younger than 35 in good health. The CDR3 runs from the conserved cysteine through the conserved F or W. The D gene is left open where the match is weak. Clone sizes are given selectively: once, few, many, or a class where the clone is expanded.

abundance | j_gene | v_gene | d_gene | CDR3aa | CDR3nt
- | TRBJ1-2 | TRBV6-6 | TRBD1 | CASSYPDRVNGYTF | TGTGCCAGCAGTTACCCGGACAGGGTGAATGGCTACACCTTC
- | TRBJ2-1 | TRBV27 | - | CASRGGTETSYNEQFF | TGTGCCAGCAGAGGGGGAACGGAAACCTCCTACAATGAGCAGTTCTTC
- | TRBJ2-3 | TRBV2 | - | CASRPRAADTQYF | TGTGCCAGCAGACCCAGGGCGGCAGATACGCAGTATTTT
- | TRBJ2-3 | TRBV4-1 | - | CASSQDKGWGTDTQYF | TGCGCCAGCAGCCAAGATAAGGGTTGGGGCACAGATACGCAGTATTTT
- | TRBJ1-3 | TRBV9 | - | CASSVEEGTGNTIYF | TGTGCCAGCAGCGTAGAGGAGGGTACTGGAAACACCATATATTTT
- | TRBJ2-1 | TRBV6-6 | TRBD2 | CASSILAGEVVRGQFF | TGTGCCAGCAGCATATTAGCGGGAGAAGTGGTTCGGGGGCAGTTCTTC
- | TRBJ1-1 | TRBV7-9 | - | CASSGVQGPNTEAFF | TGTGCCAGCAGCGGCGTGCAGGGCCCGAACACTGAAGCTTTCTTT
- | TRBJ2-5 | TRBV4-1 | TRBD1 | CASSLDREETQYF | TGCGCCAGCAGCTTAGACAGGGAAGAGACCCAGTACTTC
- | TRBJ2-5 | TRBV2 | TRBD2 | CASRATPGLLVETQYF | TGTGCCAGCAGGGCTACCCCGGGACTATTGGTAGAGACCCAGTACTTC
once | TRBJ2-5 | TRBV6-6 | - | CASSYFLETQYF | TGTGCCAGCAGTTACTTCCTGGAGACCCAGTACTTC
- | TRBJ2-7 | TRBV7-2 | - | CASSPAAALPPEGYEQYF | TGTGCCAGCAGCCCCGCGGCGGCGCTGCCCCCAGAGGGCTACGAGCAGTACTTC
- | TRBJ2-4 | TRBV6-6 | - | CAGSYSISSENIQYF | TGTGCCGGCAGTTACTCGATTTCCAGCGAAAACATTCAGTACTTC
- | TRBJ1-6 | TRBV13 | TRBD1 | CASSLAGGDSPLHF | TGTGCCAGCAGCTTAGCAGGGGGCGATTCACCCCTCCACTTT
- | TRBJ2-2 | TRBV4-1 | - | CASSQDYPAAGELFF | TGCGCCAGCAGCCAAGACTATCCGGCTGCCGGGGAGCTGTTTTTT
once | TRBJ2-4 | TRBV21-1 | - | CASTSRRTSGRCKNIQYF | TGTGCCAGCACCTCCCGCAGGACTAGCGGGAGATGTAAAAACATTCAGTACTTC
- | TRBJ2-7 | TRBV25-1 | - | CASSHREVSYEQYF | TGTGCCAGCAGTCATAGGGAGGTTTCCTACGAGCAGTACTTC
- | TRBJ2-1 | TRBV9 | TRBD1 | CASSQYHRGDEQFF | TGTGCCAGCAGCCAATATCACAGGGGCGATGAGCAGTTCTTC
- | TRBJ2-2 | TRBV27 | TRBD2 | CASSFLSGSGTGELFF | TGTGCCAGCAGTTTCCTAAGCGGGAGTGGGACCGGGGAGCTGTTTTTT
- | TRBJ2-1 | TRBV19 | - | CASSIDQGGSYNEQFF | TGTGCCAGTAGTATAGATCAAGGCGGCTCCTACAATGAGCAGTTCTTC
once | TRBJ2-7 | TRBV11-2 | TRBD2 | CASSQTSGGPAHEQYF | TGTGCCAGCAGCCAGACTAGCGGGGGACCTGCTCACGAGCAGTACTTC
- | TRBJ2-7 | TRBV11-2 | TRBD2 | CASSFGGGYEQYF | TGTGCCAGCAGCTTTGGGGGGGGCTACGAGCAGTACTTC
- | TRBJ1-2 | TRBV30 | - | CAWSAETVNYGYTF | TGTGCCTGGAGCGCCGAGACAGTTAACTATGGCTACACCTTC
once | TRBJ2-2 | TRBV5-1 | TRBD2 | CASNDGTSGPPGELFF | TGCGCCAGCAACGACGGGACTAGCGGGCCCCCGGGGGAGCTGTTTTTT
- | TRBJ2-5 | TRBV4-3 | - | CASSQDRDEGETQYF | TGCGCCAGCAGCCAAGATCGGGACGAGGGAGAGACCCAGTACTTC
- | TRBJ2-5 | TRBV7-3 | TRBD1 | CASSLTGQAETQYF | TGTGCCAGCAGCCTCACGGGACAGGCAGAGACCCAGTACTTC
- | TRBJ2-7 | TRBV20-1 | - | CSALQDYEQYF | TGCAGTGCTTTACAGGACTACGAGCAGTACTTC
- | TRBJ2-7 | TRBV29-1 | - | CSVYGQGSYEQYF | TGCAGCGTCTACGGGCAGGGGAGCTACGAGCAGTACTTC
- | TRBJ2-1 | TRBV7-9 | - | CASSSARELNEQFF | TGTGCCAGCAGCTCCGCCAGGGAGTTGAATGAGCAGTTCTTC
- | TRBJ2-5 | TRBV7-9 | - | CASSLREDLYQETQYF | TGTGCCAGCAGCTTAAGGGAAGATTTGTACCAAGAGACCCAGTACTTC
- | TRBJ2-3 | TRBV11-3 | TRBD1 | CASSSGQGADTQYF | TGTGCCAGCAGCTCCGGACAGGGAGCAGATACGCAGTATTTT
- | TRBJ2-1 | TRBV19 | - | CASSIIPADNEQFF | TGTGCCAGTAGTATAATCCCCGCAGACAATGAGCAGTTCTTC
- | TRBJ1-4 | TRBV7-2 | - | CASSLPFDTTNEKLFF | TGTGCCAGCAGCCTCCCGTTTGATACAACTAATGAAAAACTGTTTTTT
once | TRBJ1-2 | TRBV6-1 | TRBD1 | CASSETGGYGYTF | TGTGCCAGCAGTGAGACAGGGGGATATGGCTACACCTTC
- | TRBJ1-2 | TRBV27 | TRBD1 | CASGTGGGDGYTF | TGTGCCAGCGGAACAGGGGGCGGGGATGGCTACACCTTC
- | TRBJ2-5 | TRBV7-9 | - | CASSSPGRAYQETQYF | TGTGCCAGCAGTTCTCCGGGACGGGCGTACCAAGAGACCCAGTACTTC
- | TRBJ2-1 | TRBV9 | TRBD2 | CASSPSGGVNEQFF | TGTGCCAGCAGCCCTTCCGGGGGGGTAAATGAGCAGTTCTTC